This T cell receptor (beta chain) was identified during a study of cytomegalovirus exposure and HLA in healthy donors. The study's findings and limits: In a later analysis, specific HLA alleles were associated with around 17,000 TCR beta sequences at a 0.05 false discovery rate. Associated with cytomegalovirus, according to the listing, were approximately 160 TCR beta chains. Later examination showed HLA-associated TCR beta chains had greater clonal expansion than equally common others. Later analysis showed most CMV-associated TCR beta chains appearing HLA-restricted.

This PCR relied on a set of 60 Vbeta primers and 13 Jbeta primers. Here immunoSEQ multiplex PCR was the method, and the copy in TCRdb shows in-frame clones only, minus some. The sample shows 150,000 to 200,000 clones, roughly three quarters of them seen only once. The J segment lost 2 bases and the V segment lost 2 bases, leaving 0 bases of the junction unmatched. The CDR3 extends over 14 amino acids. The germline V gene has CDR1 SNHLY and CDR2 FYNNEI. As to this clone: No antigen is known for it.

The source is a woman aged 45-65 years in good health and CMV-seronegative. Source material: PBMCs. The chain links TRBV2 to TRBJ2-3, with 8 bases identical to TRBD1. CDR3 nucleotide sequence: TGTGCCAGCAGTGAACAGGGGGCCACAGATACGCAGTATTTT. Amino acid sequence: CASSEQGATDTQYF.